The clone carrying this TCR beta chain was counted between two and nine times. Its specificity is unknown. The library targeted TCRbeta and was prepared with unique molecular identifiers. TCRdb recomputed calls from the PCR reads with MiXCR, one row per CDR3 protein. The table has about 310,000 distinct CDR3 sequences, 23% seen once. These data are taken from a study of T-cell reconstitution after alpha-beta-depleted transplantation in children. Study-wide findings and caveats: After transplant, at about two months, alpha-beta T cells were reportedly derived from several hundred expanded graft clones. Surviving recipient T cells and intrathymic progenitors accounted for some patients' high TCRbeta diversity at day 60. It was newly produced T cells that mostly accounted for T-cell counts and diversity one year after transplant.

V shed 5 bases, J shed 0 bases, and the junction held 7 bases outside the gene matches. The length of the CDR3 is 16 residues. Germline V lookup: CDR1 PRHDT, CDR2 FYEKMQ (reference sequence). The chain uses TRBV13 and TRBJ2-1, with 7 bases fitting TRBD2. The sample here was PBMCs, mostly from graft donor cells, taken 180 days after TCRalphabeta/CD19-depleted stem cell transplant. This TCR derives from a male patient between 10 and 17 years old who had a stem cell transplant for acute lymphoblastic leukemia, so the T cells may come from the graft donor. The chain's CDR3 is CASSPYSGLSYNEQFF. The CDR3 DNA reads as TGTGCCAGCAGCCCTTATAGCGGGCTCTCCTACAATGAGCAGTTCTTC.